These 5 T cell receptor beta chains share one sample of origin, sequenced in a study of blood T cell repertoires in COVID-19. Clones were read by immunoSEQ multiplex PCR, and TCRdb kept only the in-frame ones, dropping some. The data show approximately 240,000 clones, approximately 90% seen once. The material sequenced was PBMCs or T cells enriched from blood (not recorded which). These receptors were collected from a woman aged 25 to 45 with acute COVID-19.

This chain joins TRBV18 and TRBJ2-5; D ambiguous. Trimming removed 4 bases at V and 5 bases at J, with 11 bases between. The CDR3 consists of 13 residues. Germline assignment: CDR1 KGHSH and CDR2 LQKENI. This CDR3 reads CASSQPDRETQYF. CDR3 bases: TGTGCCAGCTCACAACCCGATCGGGAGACCCAGTACTTC. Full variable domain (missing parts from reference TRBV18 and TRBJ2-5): NAGVMQNPRHLVRRRGQEARLRCSPMKGHSHVYWYRQLPEEGLKFMVYLQKENIIDESGMPKERFSAEFPKEGPSILRIQQVVRGDSAAYFCASSQPDRETQYFGPGTRLLVL.

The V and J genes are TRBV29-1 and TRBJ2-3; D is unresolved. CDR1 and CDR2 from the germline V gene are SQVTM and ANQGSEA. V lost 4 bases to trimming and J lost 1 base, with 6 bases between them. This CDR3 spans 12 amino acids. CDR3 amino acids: CSVGGGTDTQYF. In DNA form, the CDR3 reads TGCAGCGTTGGAGGAGGCACAGATACGCAGTATTTT.

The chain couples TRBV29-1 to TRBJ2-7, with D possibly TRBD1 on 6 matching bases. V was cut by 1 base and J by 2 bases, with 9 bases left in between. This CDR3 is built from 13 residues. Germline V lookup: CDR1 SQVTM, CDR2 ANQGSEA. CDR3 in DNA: TGCAGCGTTGAAGGCAGGGGCCCCTACGAGCAGTACTTC. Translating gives CSVEGRGPYEQYF.

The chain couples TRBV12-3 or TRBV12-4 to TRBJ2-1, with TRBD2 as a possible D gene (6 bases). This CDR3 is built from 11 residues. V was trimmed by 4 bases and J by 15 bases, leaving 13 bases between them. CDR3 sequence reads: CASSSGEGPFF. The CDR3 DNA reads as TGTGCCAGCAGTTCGGGAGAAGGTCCGTTCTTC.

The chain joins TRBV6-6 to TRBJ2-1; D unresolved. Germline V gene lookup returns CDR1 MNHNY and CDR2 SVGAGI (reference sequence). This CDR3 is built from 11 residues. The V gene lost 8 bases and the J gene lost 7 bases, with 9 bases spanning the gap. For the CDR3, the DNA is TGTGCCAGCGCTATCGGTAATGAGCAGTTCTTC. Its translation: CASAIGNEQFF.